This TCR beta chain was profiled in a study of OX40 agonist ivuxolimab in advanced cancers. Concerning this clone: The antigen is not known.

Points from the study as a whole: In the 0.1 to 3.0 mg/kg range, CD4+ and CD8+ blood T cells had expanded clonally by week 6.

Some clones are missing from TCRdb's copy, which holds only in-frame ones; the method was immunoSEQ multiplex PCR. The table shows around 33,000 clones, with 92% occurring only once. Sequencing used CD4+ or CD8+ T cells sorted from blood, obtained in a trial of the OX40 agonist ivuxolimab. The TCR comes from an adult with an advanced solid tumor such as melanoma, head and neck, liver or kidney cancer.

Here the CDR3 DNA reads TGTGCCAGCAGTGGCGGGACAGGGGTATATGGCTACACCTTC. Its protein product is CASSGGTGVYGYTF. The chain carries TRBV25-1 and TRBJ1-2, with 10 bases lining up with TRBD1. Trimming took 4 bases from V and 5 from J; bases not matched to a gene: 4. This CDR3 spans 14 amino acids. Germline CDR1 and CDR2: MGHDK and SYGVNS.